These T cell receptor beta chains were read from a single sample in a study of T cells in Graves' hyperthyroidism and ophthalmopathy. MiXCR, run by TCRdb on the multiplex PCR reads, gives a single entry per CDR3 protein. The sample yields roughly 840,000 distinct CDR3 sequences, roughly 40% seen once. The specimen was blood. The receptors derive from a man between 18 and 35 years old with Graves' hyperthyroidism. Each CDR3 is given with its conserved first and last residue. The D gene is left open where the match is weak. The size of a clone is reported for some rows only, either as once, few or many, or as a class for expanded clones.

V gene,J gene,D gene,clone size,CDR3 protein,CDR3 DNA
TRBV5-1,TRBJ1-2,TRBD1,once,CASSLGTGGTEGYTF,TGCGCCAGCAGCCTCGGGACAGGGGGCACTGAAGGCTACACCTTC
TRBV7-8,TRBJ2-5,-,few,CASSPGPGTQYF,TGTGCCAGCAGCCCGGGTCCGGGGACCCAGTACTTC
TRBV11-1,TRBJ1-1,-,-,CVSSFEGPANTEAFF,TGTGTCAGCAGCTTCGAGGGGCCAGCGAACACTGAAGCTTTCTTT
TRBV19,TRBJ1-1,-,-,CASSIVGRWDTEAFF,TGTGCCAGTAGTATAGTAGGCCGATGGGACACTGAAGCTTTCTTT
TRBV10-3,TRBJ2-7,TRBD2,-,CASSLLAGVVEQYF,TGTGCCAGCAGTTTACTAGCGGGAGTGGTCGAGCAGTACTTC
TRBV6-5,TRBJ2-7,TRBD1,few,CASKGGQALYEQYF,TGTGCCAGCAAGGGGGGACAGGCCCTCTACGAGCAGTACTTC
TRBV10-3,TRBJ1-5,-,-,CASSRGAPQHF,TGTGCCAGCAGTCGTGGGGCTCCCCAGCATTTT
TRBV10-3,TRBJ2-6,-,once,CAISEFTGANVLTF,TGTGCCATCAGTGAGTTTACCGGGGCCAACGTCCTGACTTTC
TRBV9,TRBJ2-2,-,-,CASRRAGASGELFF,TGTGCCAGCAGGAGGGCGGGGGCGAGCGGGGAGCTGTTTTTT
TRBV20-1,TRBJ2-5,TRBD2,many,CSALGLAGVYETQYF,TGCAGTGCTCTCGGACTAGCGGGAGTATACGAGACCCAGTACTTC
TRBV7-9,TRBJ2-5,TRBD2,many,CASSWTSGRQETQYF,TGTGCCAGCAGCTGGACTAGCGGGAGACAAGAGACCCAGTACTTC
TRBV7-9,TRBJ2-5,-,few,CASSLSGSGQETQYF,TGTGCCAGCAGCTTATCAGGGTCAGGCCAAGAGACCCAGTACTTC
TRBV4-1,TRBJ1-5,-,-,CASSLISVGYSNQPQHF,TGCGCCAGCAGCCTAATATCGGTGGGATATAGCAATCAGCCCCAGCATTTT
TRBV10-3,TRBJ2-2,TRBD1,-,CASSSDRDTGELFF,TGTGCCAGCAGCTCTGACAGGGACACCGGGGAGCTGTTTTTT
TRBV5-1,TRBJ2-5,TRBD2,few,CASSQVAGGQETQYF,TGCGCCAGCAGTCAAGTAGCGGGGGGACAAGAGACCCAGTACTTC
TRBV12-3/TRBV12-4,TRBJ1-1,-,few,CASSEYIGDTEAFF,TGTGCCAGCAGTGAGTATATCGGGGACACTGAAGCTTTCTTT
TRBV7-8,TRBJ2-5,TRBD1,-,CASSVEPTGGQETQYF,TGTGCCAGCAGCGTAGAGCCGACAGGGGGCCAAGAGACCCAGTACTTC
TRBV12-3/TRBV12-4,TRBJ1-1,-,-,CASSWGEPNTEAFF,TGTGCCAGCAGTTGGGGGGAGCCGAACACTGAAGCTTTCTTT
TRBV10-2,TRBJ2-6,-,-,CASSEAAVGANVLTF,TGCGCCAGCAGTGAGGCTGCCGTTGGGGCCAACGTCCTGACTTTC
TRBV6-5,TRBJ2-2,-,-,CASNSLANTGELFF,TGTGCCAGCAATTCGTTGGCGAACACCGGGGAGCTGTTTTTT
TRBV29-1,TRBJ1-2,-,-,CSQEDTPTNYGYTF,TGCAGCCAAGAGGACACCCCCACTAACTATGGCTACACCTTC
TRBV9,TRBJ1-5,-,many,CASSEGGSNQPQHF,TGTGCCAGCAGCGAGGGGGGGAGCAATCAGCCCCAGCATTTT
TRBV25-1,TRBJ1-4,-,many,CASSEGWGGPNEKLFF,TGTGCCAGCAGTGAGGGTTGGGGGGGCCCCAATGAAAAACTGTTTTTT
TRBV12-5,TRBJ1-5,-,many,CASAKPQHF,TGTGCTAGTGCTAAGCCCCAGCATTTT
TRBV10-2,TRBJ1-5,-,many,CASSESMTGQPQHF,TGCGCCAGCAGTGAGTCGATGACTGGACAGCCCCAGCATTTT
TRBV19,TRBJ1-4,-,many,CASTTGRANEKLFF,TGTGCCAGTACCACCGGCAGGGCAAACGAAAAACTGTTTTTT
TRBV9,TRBJ1-4,-,many,CASSVDGGKEKLFF,TGTGCCAGCAGCGTAGATGGGGGGAAGGAAAAACTGTTTTTT
TRBV5-1,TRBJ1-6,TRBD1,few,CASRRGTDNSPLHF,TGCGCCAGCAGGAGGGGGACAGATAATTCACCCCTCCACTTT
TRBV5-6,TRBJ2-5,-,-,CASSYPSLGTGQETQYF,TGTGCCAGCAGCTACCCATCCCTAGGCACAGGACAAGAGACCCAGTACTTC
TRBV29-1,TRBJ2-5,TRBD2,-,CSVEDPASGDPIQETQYF,TGCAGCGTTGAAGATCCCGCTAGCGGGGATCCGATCCAAGAGACCCAGTACTTC
TRBV20-1,TRBJ1-6,-,-,CSATGLAGGPPLHF,TGCAGTGCCACGGGACTAGCGGGAGGGCCACCCCTCCACTTT
TRBV19,TRBJ2-5,-,few,CASSLRDKETQYF,TGTGCCAGTAGTCTTCGGGACAAAGAGACCCAGTACTTC
TRBV29-1,TRBJ2-7,-,-,CSLPATYEQYF,TGCAGCTTGCCAGCGACCTACGAGCAGTACTTC
TRBV10-2,TRBJ1-5,-,many,CASSGGRDQPQHF,TGCGCCAGCAGTGGGGGCAGGGACCAGCCCCAGCATTTT
TRBV5-6,TRBJ2-2,-,few,CASSLPLPGELFF,TGTGCCAGCAGCTTGCCCCTCCCCGGGGAGCTGTTTTTT
TRBV12-3/TRBV12-4,TRBJ1-2,-,-,CASSLNRDTVYTF,TGTGCCAGCAGTTTAAATAGGGATACTGTCTACACCTTC
TRBV20-1,TRBJ2-7,TRBD2,-,CSARGPGGEEQYF,TGCAGTGCTAGAGGTCCCGGGGGGGAGGAGCAGTACTTC
TRBV5-1,TRBJ1-4,-,-,CASSLVVGQLFF,TGCGCCAGCAGCTTGGTTGTGGGACAACTGTTTTTT
TRBV5-1,TRBJ1-1,-,-,CASRVRQGMNTEAFF,TGCGCCAGCAGGGTACGTCAGGGCATGAACACTGAAGCTTTCTTT
TRBV9,TRBJ2-7,-,-,CASRPGAATSSYEQYF,TGCGCCAGCAGGCCCGGGGCCGCGACAAGCTCCTACGAGCAGTACTTC
TRBV10-3,TRBJ1-2,-,-,CAISKDSYGYTF,TGTGCCATCAGCAAGGACAGCTATGGCTACACCTTC
TRBV7-8,TRBJ1-3,TRBD1,-,CASSLEGQGRPGNTIYF,TGTGCCAGCAGCTTGGAGGGACAGGGTAGGCCTGGAAACACCATATATTTT
TRBV7-6,TRBJ1-1,TRBD1,-,CASSTAGDRGETEAFF,TGTGCCAGCAGCACAGCGGGGGACAGGGGGGAGACTGAAGCTTTCTTT
TRBV20-1,TRBJ2-7,TRBD2,-,CSASTGTSPHEQYF,TGCAGTGCTAGTACCGGGACTAGTCCCCACGAGCAGTACTTC
TRBV15,TRBJ2-2,-,once,CATSRFVTPNTGELFF,TGTGCCACCAGCAGATTCGTGACCCCGAACACCGGGGAGCTGTTTTTT
TRBV29-1,TRBJ1-2,-,-,CSSVGAGYTF,TGCAGCAGTGTCGGGGCTGGCTACACCTTC
TRBV7-9,TRBJ2-5,TRBD1,-,CASRRGQGANSGTQYF,TGTGCCAGCAGACGTGGACAGGGGGCGAACTCAGGGACCCAGTACTTC
TRBV6-5,TRBJ1-1,-,-,CASSPRWARGTEAFF,TGTGCCAGCAGCCCCAGGTGGGCCAGGGGCACTGAAGCTTTCTTT
TRBV12-3/TRBV12-4,TRBJ1-6,TRBD1,-,CASSLHDRANSPLHF,TGTGCCAGCAGTTTACATGACAGGGCTAATTCACCCCTCCACTTT
TRBV12-3/TRBV12-4,TRBJ2-2,TRBD1,-,CASSPIGQGAGELFF,TGTGCCAGCAGCCCGATAGGACAGGGAGCCGGGGAGCTGTTTTTT
TRBV29-1,TRBJ2-5,-,many,CSVEDVSWETQYF,TGCAGCGTTGAAGACGTAAGCTGGGAGACCCAGTACTTC
TRBV15,TRBJ1-1,-,-,CATSRAWGTEAFF,TGTGCCACCAGCAGGGCATGGGGCACTGAAGCTTTCTTT
TRBV4-1,TRBJ1-5,-,-,CASSQDGRGPQHF,TGCGCCAGCAGCCAAGATGGGCGGGGGCCCCAGCATTTT